Sequencing of this T cell receptor (beta chain) was carried out in a study of regulatory and conventional T cells in RAG deficiency. Genomic DNA came from blood conventional CD4+ T cells gated CD25-low CD127-high. On this clone itself: Its specificity is unknown.

General study points: Omenn patients showed >85% Treg-Tconv overlap and shorter CDR3 lengths.

Profiling relied on immunoSEQ multiplex PCR, and the TCRdb table lists in-frame clones only, not all of them. This sample yields about 29,000 clones, of which about 95% are seen a single time; about 0.16% belongs to the top ten. The same sample was also studied in work on regulatory T cells. That study reports: The PCR used 52 TRBV and 13 TRBJ primers. Patient repertoires had restricted TRB V-J pairs and skewed V and J usage, most in Tregs.

The sequence derives from a human donor in good health. The sample comprised CD25- CD4+ T cells sorted from blood.

Written as DNA, the CDR3 is TGTGCCAGCATCCCGTGGGGCACAACTAACTATGGCTACACCTTC. As protein: CASIPWGTTNYGYTF. The V call is TRBV7-2, the J call TRBJ1-2; possibly TRBD1 for D (5 bases). Germline CDR1 SGHTA, CDR2 FQGNSA. CDR3 length equals 15 residues. The V and J ends lost 7 bases and 0 bases respectively, with 15 bases between them.